This is a list of T cell receptor beta chains from one sample in a study of OX40 agonist ivuxolimab in advanced cancers. The assay was immunoSEQ multiplex PCR, and TCRdb's table has in-frame clones only and misses some. Counted here are 30,000 to 35,000 clones, around 86% occurring once; the ten biggest clones make up about 1.3%. Sequencing used CD4+ or CD8+ T cells sorted from blood, obtained in a trial of the OX40 agonist ivuxolimab. These receptors all stem from an adult with an advanced solid tumor such as melanoma, head and neck, liver or kidney cancer. The CDR3 runs from the conserved cysteine through the conserved F or W. D genes are given only for firm matches. Clone size is not always given. Where it is, it says once, few, many or a class for expanded clones.

V gene: TRBV5-1
D gene: TRBD1
J gene: TRBJ1-5
clone size: -
CDR3 protein: CASGQGENQPQHF
CDR3 DNA: TGCGCCAGCGGCCAGGGGGAGAATCAGCCCCAGCATTTT

V gene: TRBV11-3
D gene: -
J gene: TRBJ2-3
clone size: -
CDR3 protein: CASSMRSLDTQYF
CDR3 DNA: TGTGCCAGCAGCATGAGGTCCCTGGATACGCAGTATTTT

V gene: TRBV7-2
D gene: -
J gene: TRBJ2-5
clone size: -
CDR3 protein: CASSLSSGAWQETQYF
CDR3 DNA: TGTGCCAGCAGCTTAAGTTCGGGGGCCTGGCAAGAGACCCAGTACTTC

V gene: TRBV2
D gene: -
J gene: TRBJ1-2
clone size: -
CDR3 protein: CASSDLGRSRGYTF
CDR3 DNA: TGTGCCAGCAGCGATCTGGGACGATCGAGGGGCTACACCTTC

V gene: TRBV5-4
D gene: TRBD2
J gene: TRBJ2-1
clone size: -
CDR3 protein: CASSLGSGGATYNEQFF
CDR3 DNA: TGTGCCAGCAGCTTGGGAAGCGGGGGGGCGACCTACAATGAGCAGTTCTTC

V gene: TRBV5-1
D gene: -
J gene: TRBJ2-5
clone size: -
CDR3 protein: CASNGGTEGETQYF
CDR3 DNA: TGCGCCAGCAACGGCGGGACGGAAGGAGAGACCCAGTACTTC

V gene: TRBV2
D gene: TRBD1
J gene: TRBJ1-1
clone size: -
CDR3 protein: CASSFVGQTTEAFF
CDR3 DNA: TGTGCCAGCTCGTTTGTGGGACAGACAACTGAAGCTTTCTTT

V gene: TRBV30
D gene: -
J gene: TRBJ2-7
clone size: -
CDR3 protein: CAWSPRHISYEQYF
CDR3 DNA: TGTGCCTGGAGTCCTCGACACATCTCCTACGAGCAGTACTTC

V gene: TRBV11-2
D gene: -
J gene: TRBJ2-7
clone size: -
CDR3 protein: CASSRLADYEQYF
CDR3 DNA: TGTGCCAGCAGCCGCTTAGCGGACTACGAGCAGTACTTC

V gene: TRBV18
D gene: -
J gene: TRBJ2-1
clone size: -
CDR3 protein: CASSPFEGYNEQFF
CDR3 DNA: TGTGCCAGCTCCCCTTTTGAGGGCTACAATGAGCAGTTCTTC

V gene: TRBV7-2
D gene: -
J gene: TRBJ2-3
clone size: -
CDR3 protein: CASSPGRADTQYF
CDR3 DNA: TGTGCCAGCAGCCCGGGGCGCGCAGATACGCAGTATTTT

V gene: TRBV11-2
D gene: -
J gene: TRBJ1-3
clone size: -
CDR3 protein: CASSPLSSGNTIYF
CDR3 DNA: TGTGCCAGCAGTCCCCTGAGCTCTGGAAACACCATATATTTT

V gene: TRBV19
D gene: TRBD2
J gene: TRBJ2-1
clone size: -
CDR3 protein: CASSIEVIAGYNEQFF
CDR3 DNA: TGTGCCAGTAGTATAGAAGTAATAGCGGGATACAATGAGCAGTTCTTC

V gene: TRBV2
D gene: -
J gene: TRBJ2-5
clone size: -
CDR3 protein: CASSVTSGFGGQETQYF
CDR3 DNA: TGTGCCAGCAGTGTTACTTCAGGGTTTGGGGGTCAAGAGACCCAGTACTTC

V gene: TRBV15
D gene: -
J gene: TRBJ1-1
clone size: -
CDR3 protein: CATSRELGNTEAFF
CDR3 DNA: TGTGCCACCAGCAGAGAGCTGGGGAACACTGAAGCTTTCTTT

V gene: TRBV6-5
D gene: TRBD1
J gene: TRBJ1-1
clone size: -
CDR3 protein: CASSSPGQGNTEAFF
CDR3 DNA: TGTGCCAGCAGTTCACCCGGACAGGGGAACACTGAAGCTTTCTTT

V gene: TRBV28
D gene: TRBD2
J gene: TRBJ2-7
clone size: -
CDR3 protein: CASPPSGRRSPYEQYF
CDR3 DNA: TGTGCCAGCCCCCCGAGCGGGAGAAGGTCTCCCTACGAGCAGTACTTC

V gene: TRBV7-2
D gene: TRBD2
J gene: TRBJ2-6
clone size: -
CDR3 protein: CASSLGLAGDSGANVLTF
CDR3 DNA: TGTGCCAGCAGCTTAGGACTAGCGGGAGATTCTGGGGCCAACGTCCTGACTTTC

V gene: TRBV18
D gene: TRBD2
J gene: TRBJ2-1
clone size: -
CDR3 protein: CASSPSAGGSHEQFF
CDR3 DNA: TGTGCCAGCTCACCTTCCGCGGGAGGGAGCCATGAGCAGTTCTTC

V gene: TRBV6-1
D gene: TRBD1
J gene: TRBJ2-7
clone size: -
CDR3 protein: CASSEMTSGTAVYEQYF
CDR3 DNA: TGTGCCAGCAGTGAAATGACTTCCGGGACAGCAGTCTACGAGCAGTACTTC

V gene: TRBV7-9
D gene: -
J gene: TRBJ2-1
clone size: -
CDR3 protein: CASSLGASSYNEQFF
CDR3 DNA: TGTGCCAGCAGCTTAGGTGCAAGCTCCTACAATGAGCAGTTCTTC

V gene: TRBV10-3
D gene: -
J gene: TRBJ2-6
clone size: -
CDR3 protein: CAINAGDGVGANVLTF
CDR3 DNA: TGTGCCATCAACGCAGGGGACGGTGTTGGGGCCAACGTCCTGACTTTC

V gene: TRBV6-6
D gene: -
J gene: TRBJ2-1
clone size: -
CDR3 protein: CASSPGLREGHEQFF
CDR3 DNA: TGTGCCAGCAGTCCAGGGCTCAGAGAAGGCCATGAGCAGTTCTTC

V gene: TRBV9
D gene: -
J gene: TRBJ2-6
clone size: few
CDR3 protein: CASSAYRASGANVLTF
CDR3 DNA: TGTGCCAGCAGCGCCTACAGGGCATCTGGGGCCAACGTCCTGACTTTC

V gene: TRBV28
D gene: -
J gene: TRBJ2-7
clone size: -
CDR3 protein: CASWGARGEYEQYF
CDR3 DNA: TGTGCCAGCTGGGGGGCCAGGGGGGAGTACGAGCAGTACTTC

V gene: TRBV7-2
D gene: -
J gene: TRBJ2-1
clone size: -
CDR3 protein: CASSLGEVSYNEQFF
CDR3 DNA: TGTGCCAGCAGCTTGGGAGAGGTTTCCTACAATGAGCAGTTCTTC

V gene: TRBV2
D gene: -
J gene: TRBJ1-2
clone size: -
CDR3 protein: CASSAISAGYGYTF
CDR3 DNA: TGTGCCAGCAGTGCCATATCAGCGGGCTATGGCTACACCTTC

V gene: TRBV4-3
D gene: -
J gene: TRBJ2-1
clone size: -
CDR3 protein: CASTPEPSRPNEQFF
CDR3 DNA: TGCGCCAGCACCCCTGAGCCCTCCCGTCCCAATGAGCAGTTCTTC

V gene: TRBV28
D gene: TRBD2
J gene: TRBJ2-7
clone size: -
CDR3 protein: CASTPGFTSVYEQYF
CDR3 DNA: TGTGCCAGCACTCCGGGGTTTACTAGCGTCTACGAGCAGTACTTC

V gene: TRBV6-5
D gene: -
J gene: TRBJ2-7
clone size: -
CDR3 protein: CASSYDGSGEQYF
CDR3 DNA: TGTGCCAGCAGTTACGACGGGTCCGGGGAGCAGTACTTC

V gene: TRBV7-9
D gene: TRBD1
J gene: TRBJ1-1
clone size: few
CDR3 protein: CASSSSGGGEAFF
CDR3 DNA: TGTGCCAGCAGCTCATCAGGGGGTGGTGAAGCTTTCTTT

V gene: TRBV5-4
D gene: -
J gene: TRBJ1-3
clone size: few
CDR3 protein: CASSYQRGYGNTIYF
CDR3 DNA: TGTGCCAGCAGTTACCAACGGGGATATGGAAACACCATATATTTT

V gene: TRBV10-3
D gene: -
J gene: TRBJ1-2
clone size: -
CDR3 protein: CAISAGGVGGYTF
CDR3 DNA: TGTGCCATCAGTGCCGGGGGGGTAGGCGGCTACACCTTC

V gene: TRBV23-1
D gene: -
J gene: TRBJ1-1
clone size: -
CDR3 protein: CASSLNRQFNTEAFF
CDR3 DNA: TGCGCCAGCAGCCTCAACCGACAGTTCAACACTGAAGCTTTCTTT

V gene: TRBV27
D gene: TRBD2
J gene: TRBJ2-3
clone size: -
CDR3 protein: CASSLLAGDLGTQYF
CDR3 DNA: TGTGCCAGCAGTTTGCTAGCGGGAGACCTCGGAACGCAGTATTTT

V gene: TRBV5-1
D gene: TRBD2
J gene: TRBJ2-4
clone size: once
CDR3 protein: CARSLGTSGGLAKNIQYF
CDR3 DNA: TGCGCCAGGAGCCTCGGGACTAGCGGGGGACTAGCCAAAAACATTCAGTACTTC

V gene: TRBV6-1
D gene: -
J gene: TRBJ2-7
clone size: -
CDR3 protein: CASSETFEGGNSEQYF
CDR3 DNA: TGTGCCAGCAGTGAAACATTCGAGGGGGGCAACAGCGAGCAGTACTTC

V gene: TRBV7-9
D gene: -
J gene: TRBJ1-4
clone size: -
CDR3 protein: CASSYSPGDEKLFF
CDR3 DNA: TGTGCCAGCAGCTACTCGCCAGGGGATGAAAAACTGTTTTTT

V gene: TRBV7-9
D gene: -
J gene: TRBJ1-1
clone size: -
CDR3 protein: CASSPGTATEAFF
CDR3 DNA: TGTGCCAGCAGCCCTGGGACCGCTACTGAAGCTTTCTTT

V gene: TRBV7-9
D gene: TRBD1
J gene: TRBJ1-1
clone size: -
CDR3 protein: CASSRSGTEGEAFF
CDR3 DNA: TGTGCCAGCAGCCGTTCCGGGACAGAGGGTGAAGCTTTCTTT

V gene: TRBV28
D gene: -
J gene: TRBJ2-3
clone size: -
CDR3 protein: CANFRGYSTDTQYF
CDR3 DNA: TGTGCCAACTTCAGGGGATACAGCACAGATACGCAGTATTTT

V gene: TRBV18
D gene: -
J gene: TRBJ1-1
clone size: -
CDR3 protein: CASSPWTLTKNTEAFF
CDR3 DNA: TGTGCCAGCTCACCGTGGACCTTGACAAAGAACACTGAAGCTTTCTTT

V gene: TRBV11-2
D gene: -
J gene: TRBJ2-2
clone size: few
CDR3 protein: CASRGDVNTGELFF
CDR3 DNA: TGTGCCAGCAGAGGGGACGTGAACACCGGGGAGCTGTTTTTT

V gene: TRBV5-8
D gene: -
J gene: TRBJ1-6
clone size: -
CDR3 protein: CASSLGARGSYNSPLHF
CDR3 DNA: TGTGCCAGCAGCTTGGGGGCGCGGGGCTCCTATAATTCACCCCTCCACTTT

V gene: TRBV5-1
D gene: -
J gene: TRBJ2-3
clone size: -
CDR3 protein: CASSLDTPRQYF
CDR3 DNA: TGCGCCAGCAGCTTAGATACGCCTCGGCAGTATTTT

V gene: TRBV18
D gene: -
J gene: TRBJ2-7
clone size: -
CDR3 protein: CASSTGTSSGEQYF
CDR3 DNA: TGTGCCAGCTCGACGGGGACGAGTTCCGGCGAGCAGTACTTC

V gene: TRBV6-5
D gene: -
J gene: TRBJ1-1
clone size: -
CDR3 protein: CASSYFSGKAFF
CDR3 DNA: TGTGCCAGCAGTTACTTCTCAGGAAAAGCTTTCTTT

V gene: TRBV28
D gene: -
J gene: TRBJ1-1
clone size: -
CDR3 protein: CASSLMQSEAFF
CDR3 DNA: TGTGCCAGCAGTTTGATGCAGTCTGAAGCTTTCTTT

V gene: TRBV5-6
D gene: TRBD1
J gene: TRBJ2-5
clone size: -
CDR3 protein: CASSRDRLARETQYF
CDR3 DNA: TGTGCCAGCAGCCGGGACAGACTTGCTCGAGAGACCCAGTACTTC

V gene: TRBV23-1
D gene: -
J gene: TRBJ1-6
clone size: few
CDR3 protein: CARINSPLHF
CDR3 DNA: TGCGCCCGAATAAATTCACCCCTCCACTTT

V gene: TRBV6-6
D gene: -
J gene: TRBJ1-1
clone size: -
CDR3 protein: CASSQGFGGTEAFF
CDR3 DNA: TGTGCCAGCAGCCAGGGTTTCGGGGGAACTGAAGCTTTCTTT

V gene: TRBV6-6
D gene: -
J gene: TRBJ2-3
clone size: -
CDR3 protein: CASMGRGTQYF
CDR3 DNA: TGTGCCAGCATGGGGCGGGGTACGCAGTATTTT

V gene: TRBV5-4
D gene: TRBD1
J gene: TRBJ1-6
clone size: -
CDR3 protein: CASSLGTGYSPLHF
CDR3 DNA: TGTGCCAGCAGCTTAGGGACAGGGTATTCACCCCTCCACTTT

V gene: TRBV19
D gene: -
J gene: TRBJ2-3
clone size: few
CDR3 protein: CASKGRSTDTQYF
CDR3 DNA: TGTGCCAGTAAGGGGCGAAGCACAGATACGCAGTATTTT

V gene: TRBV6-4
D gene: TRBD2
J gene: TRBJ2-1
clone size: once
CDR3 protein: CASSSMGGPYNEQFF
CDR3 DNA: TGTGCCAGCAGTTCGATGGGAGGGCCATACAATGAGCAGTTCTTC

V gene: TRBV11-2
D gene: -
J gene: TRBJ2-3
clone size: -
CDR3 protein: CASTSRRTDTQYF
CDR3 DNA: TGTGCCAGCACCTCACGCCGAACCGATACGCAGTATTTT

V gene: TRBV6-1
D gene: -
J gene: TRBJ2-1
clone size: -
CDR3 protein: CASSEGGYNEQFF
CDR3 DNA: TGTGCCAGCAGTGAAGGCGGTTACAATGAGCAGTTCTTC

V gene: TRBV19
D gene: -
J gene: TRBJ1-4
clone size: -
CDR3 protein: CASSIDLNEKLFF
CDR3 DNA: TGTGCCAGTAGTATTGATCTTAATGAAAAACTGTTTTTT